These 26 T cell receptor beta chains share one sample of origin, sequenced in a study of T cells in Graves' hyperthyroidism and ophthalmopathy. RNA transcripts served as the template for amplifying TCR beta CDR3 regions. The HTBI primer set was used in a first-round RT-PCR of the TCR CDR3. TCRdb re-called the multiplex PCR reads through MiXCR, storing one row per CDR3 protein. The sample has some 650,000 distinct CDR3 sequences, around 15% seen once. Sequenced input: blood. All receptors derive from a woman aged 40 to 55 with Graves' ophthalmopathy.

This clonotype appeared a single time. The chain has TRBV25-1 and TRBJ1-4; 10 nucleotides agree with TRBD1. V lost 5 bases, J lost 7 bases, and 4 bases stayed unmatched. There are 14 residues in the CDR3. Germline loops: CDR1 MGHDK, CDR2 SYGVNS. In DNA, the CDR3 is TGTGCCAGCAGTTTAGGGACAGGGGTTGAAAAACTGTTTTTT. This gives the protein CASSLGTGVEKLFF. Full variable domain (rest looked up from reference TRBV25-1 and TRBJ1-4): EADIYQTPRYLVIGTGKKITLECSQTMGHDKMYWYQQDPGMELHLIHYSYGVNSTEKGDLSSESTVSRIRTEHFPLTLESARPSHTSQYLCASSLGTGVEKLFFGSGTQLSVL.

V and J are TRBV20-1 and TRBJ2-7; possible D gene TRBD1, 5 bases. The V gene lost 1 base and the J gene lost 6 bases, with 13 bases spanning the gap. The length of the CDR3 is 13 residues. Germline CDR1 reads DFQATT; CDR2 reads SNEGSKA (reference sequence). The CDR3 nucleotides read TGCAGTGCTAGAGTCGCCCCCCAGGGCGAGCAGTACTTC. It specifies CSARVAPQGEQYF.

The sample holds one count of this clonotype. The rearrangement joins TRBV13 to TRBJ1-2; perhaps TRBD1 as D (6 bases). The CDR3 has 16 residues. From germline, CDR1 is PRHDT and CDR2 FYEKMQ (reference sequence). Trimming cost V 3 bases and J 0 bases, with 14 bases left between them. CDR3 DNA: TGTGCCAGCAGCTTTCCAGGGGTGGGGACTAACTATGGCTACACCTTC. This encodes CASSFPGVGTNYGYTF.

This clonotype was seen many times. V usage is TRBV2 and J usage is TRBJ2-2, with 9 bases fitting TRBD1. The CDR3 runs to 15 residues. The germline CDR1 and CDR2 sequences are SNHLY and FYNNEI. J was trimmed by 3 bases and V by 1 base; bases with no gene match: 0. The DNA of the CDR3 is TGTGCCAGCAGTGAAGGGGACAGGGACACCGGGGAGCTGTTTTTT. This translates into CASSEGDRDTGELFF.

This clonotype was recorded many times. This chain connects TRBV20-1 to TRBJ2-3; 10 nucleotides agree with TRBD1. Germline V gives CDR1 DFQATT, CDR2 SNEGSKA (reference sequence). V was pared by 5 bases and J by 7 bases, with 9 bases of the junction left unmatched. CDR3 length: 14 amino acids. In nucleotides, the CDR3 is TGCAGTGCTGGGACAGGGGTAAATATGAATACGCAGTATTTT. As protein: CSAGTGVNMNTQYF.

The sample holds a few counts of this clonotype. A clone one base away is much larger, so this may be a read error. The chain joins TRBV2 to TRBJ2-7, with TRBD2 identical over 7 bases. V lost 6 bases and J lost 8; bases outside the gene matches: 10. This CDR3 is 13 amino acids long. Germline CDR1 SNHLY, CDR2 FYNNEI. The CDR3 loop is CASRGDYLPKQYF. For the CDR3, the DNA is TGTGCCAGCAGGGGGGACTACCTACCTAAGCAGTACTTC.

The table lists this clonotype with a few counts. The genes are TRBV18 and TRBJ2-6, with D unclear. Germline CDR1 KGHSH, CDR2 LQKENI. The ends were cut back, 4 bases at V and 1 base at J, with 8 bases in the middle. The CDR3 runs to 15 residues. The CDR3 DNA follows: TGTGCCAGCTCACTAGACATATCTGGGGCCAACGTCCTGACTTTC. Encoded protein: CASSLDISGANVLTF.

In its sample, this clonotype was seen a few times. The genes are TRBV3-1 and TRBJ2-5; D gene uncertain. The V and J ends lost 1 base and 7 bases respectively, with 7 bases between them. Germline lookup yields CDR1 LGHDT and CDR2 YNNKEL (reference sequence). This CDR3 is 12 amino acids long. CDR3 loop: CASSQGVGTQYF. The CDR3 bases are TGTGCCAGCAGCCAAGGTGTCGGGACCCAGTACTTC.

This clonotype was picked up many times. The chain has TRBV4-2 and TRBJ2-3, with 8 positions matching TRBD2. Germline V gives CDR1 LGHNA, CDR2 YNFKEQ. V trimming: 7 bases; J trimming: 3 bases; junction bases outside the gene matches: 12. There are 16 residues in the CDR3. The CDR3 spells CASTPLPGLGTDTQYF. DNA of the CDR3: TGTGCCAGCACCCCCCTGCCGGGACTAGGAACAGATACGCAGTATTTT.

This chain joins TRBV12-3 or TRBV12-4 and TRBJ1-1; D perhaps matches TRBD1 (6 bases). The CDR3 is 10 residues long. Deletions cut 9 bases from V and 8 bases from J, with 10 bases between. The CDR3 protein is CARIGTEAFF. Written as DNA, the CDR3 is TGTGCCAGGATCGGGACAGAAGCTTTCTTT.

This clonotype was seen a handful of times. The CDR3 region is CASSPKGVSNEKLFF. Here the CDR3 DNA reads TGTGCCAGCAGCCCAAAGGGGGTGTCTAATGAAAAACTGTTTTTT. This rearrangement joins TRBV14 to TRBJ1-4, with a possible D match to TRBD1 (6 bases). Germline loops: CDR1 SGHDN, CDR2 FVKESK. The CDR3 extends over 15 amino acids. V lost 4 bases and J lost 3, with 12 bases in between.

This clonotype came up many times. The gene calls are TRBV5-1 and TRBJ2-7; TRBD1 aligns across 7 bases. Germline V gene data show CDR1 as SGHRS and CDR2 as YFSETQ. The CDR3 is made up of 14 amino acids. The J segment lost 5 bases and the V segment lost 4 bases, leaving 9 bases of the junction unmatched. The CDR3 loop is CASSQTGEPDEQYF. The CDR3 DNA sequence: TGCGCCAGCAGCCAAACAGGGGAGCCTGACGAGCAGTACTTC.

This clonotype was found once. CDR3 nucleotides: TGCAGCGTTTACACGGACGAGCAGTACTTC. Residues: CSVYTDEQYF. The V call is TRBV29-1, the J call TRBJ2-7, with D unresolved. Looked up from germline, CDR1 is SQVTM and CDR2 is ANQGSEA. There are 10 residues in the CDR3. V shed 5 bases and J shed 5 bases, with 7 bases lying between them.

This clonotype was seen ten or more times. V is TRBV7-9 and J is TRBJ2-1; maybe TRBD1 (7 bases). CDR3 size: 12 residues. The V gene's germline CDR1 is SEHNR and CDR2 FQNEAQ (reference sequence). The V end lost 3 bases, the J end lost 8 bases, and 8 bases lay between the germline ends. In DNA, the CDR3 is TGTGCCAGCAGCTTCAGGGGGGATGAGCAGTTCTTC. It encodes CASSFRGDEQFF.

This clonotype has a count of ten or more. This chain connects TRBV12-5 to TRBJ1-4; D remains unclear. This CDR3 contains 11 residues. Trimming removed 6 bases at V and 6 bases at J, with 5 bases between. Germline V lookup: CDR1 LGHNT, CDR2 FRNRAP. Here the CDR3 DNA reads TGTGCTAGTGGGGAGGATGAAAAACTGTTTTTT. Amino acid sequence: CASGEDEKLFF.

This clonotype was recorded many times. CDR3 sequence reads: CASSLEGFVQETQYF. In DNA, the CDR3 is TGCGCCAGCAGCTTGGAGGGGTTTGTGCAAGAGACCCAGTACTTC. V usage is TRBV5-1 and J usage is TRBJ2-5; D is perhaps TRBD1 (5 bases). Germline V gene lookup returns CDR1 SGHRS and CDR2 YFSETQ. The V end lost 0 bases, the J end lost 2 bases, and 11 bases lay between the germline ends. The CDR3 is made up of 15 amino acids.

This clonotype was observed at least ten times. This sequence joins TRBV20-1 and TRBJ2-1; 9 nucleotides align to TRBD2. Per the germline V gene, CDR1 is DFQATT and CDR2 is SNEGSKA (reference sequence). This CDR3 spans 15 amino acids. The V and J ends lost 1 base and 5 bases, in that order; junction bases with no gene match: 6. CDR3 sequence: CSARVSAGGDNEQFF. DNA of the CDR3: TGCAGTGCTAGAGTGTCGGCGGGAGGGGACAATGAGCAGTTCTTC.

There are a few counts of this clonotype. The genes are TRBV6-2 or TRBV6-3 and TRBJ2-6, with 7 bases identical to TRBD1. Trimming took 6 bases from V and 3 from J; bases not matched to a gene: 8. This CDR3 has 16 residues. Per germline, CDR1 MNHEY and CDR2 SVGEGT. CDR3 nucleotide sequence: TGTGCCAGCAGCTACGACAGGGTGCTTGGGGCCAACGTCCTGACTTTC. This encodes CASSYDRVLGANVLTF.

V is TRBV2 and J is TRBJ1-4; TRBD1 aligns across 8 bases. The J segment lost 5 bases and the V segment lost 10 bases, leaving 6 bases of the junction unmatched. The CDR3 is 13 residues long. Germline V gene data show CDR1 as SNHLY and CDR2 as FYNNEI. The CDR3 DNA is TGTGCCACGCACCGGGACAGGAATGAAAAACTGTTTTTT. Its protein product is CATHRDRNEKLFF. Using reference TRBV2 and TRBJ1-4 for the parts outside the CDR3, the full variable domain is EPEVTQTPSHQVTQMGQEVILRCVPISNHLYFYWYRQILGQKVEFLVSFYNNEISEKSEIFDDQFSVERPDGSNFTLKIRSTKLEDSAMYFCATHRDRNEKLFFGSGTQLSVL.

The chain employs TRBV2 and TRBJ2-1, with D perhaps matching TRBD1 (6 bases). The CDR3 has 15 amino acids. V was pared by 7 bases and J by 0 bases, with 13 bases between. Germline V gives CDR1 SNHLY, CDR2 FYNNEI. DNA of the CDR3: TGTGCCAGCATCCATACAGGGAACTCCTACAATGAGCAGTTCTTC. Translating gives CASIHTGNSYNEQFF.

This clonotype was detected ten times or more. This chain links TRBV12-3 or TRBV12-4 with TRBJ1-6, with 7 bases fitting TRBD1. Losses at the gene ends were 6 bases for V and 4 bases for J; bases not matched to a gene: 6. The CDR3 runs to 15 residues. The CDR3 DNA follows: TGTGCCAGCAGCCCCCGGACAGGATATAATTCACCCCTCCACTTT. Translating it yields CASSPRTGYNSPLHF.

This clonotype was observed many times. V usage is TRBV11-3 and J usage is TRBJ2-2; D ambiguous. The germline gives CDR1 SGHNT, CDR2 YENEEA. The ends were cut back, 5 bases at V and 0 bases at J, with 4 bases in the middle. The CDR3 sequence is 13 residues long. Here the CDR3 reads CASSRPNTGELFF. CDR3 sequence (DNA): TGTGCCAGCAGCCGCCCGAACACCGGGGAGCTGTTTTTT.

This clonotype was counted a few times. The chain's CDR3 is CASSHLQGMAEAFF. The CDR3 DNA reads TGTGCCAGCAGCCATTTGCAGGGGATGGCTGAAGCTTTCTTT. The chain couples TRBV7-2 to TRBJ1-1; D possibly corresponds to TRBD1 (6 bases). Trimming removed 5 bases from V and 6 bases from J, with 16 bases in between. The CDR3 runs 14 residues. From germline, CDR1 is SGHTA and CDR2 FQGNSA. Combining the CDR3 with reference TRBV7-2 and TRBJ1-1 gives the whole variable domain GAGVSQSPSNKVTEKGKDVELRCDPISGHTALYWYRQSLGQGLEFLIYFQGNSAPDKSGLPSDRFSAERTGGSVSTLTIQRTQQEDSAVYLCASSHLQGMAEAFFGQGTRLTVV.

Many counts were recorded for this clonotype. This chain connects TRBV7-8 to TRBJ2-1; TRBD2 is a possible D gene (5 bases). The V and J ends lost 5 bases and 7 bases respectively, with 12 bases between them. The germline gives CDR1 SGHVS, CDR2 FQNEAQ. The CDR3 is 13 residues long. CDR3 nucleotides: TGTGCCAGCAGCACGAGGACTGGAAATGAGCAGTTCTTC. Its protein product is CASSTRTGNEQFF.

This clonotype came up many times. V and J are TRBV18 and TRBJ1-1, with D uncertain. The V gene lost 6 bases and the J gene lost 7 bases, with 18 bases spanning the gap. The CDR3 sequence is 14 residues long. Per germline, CDR1 KGHSH and CDR2 LQKENI. The CDR3 DNA sequence: TGTGCCAGCTCGTCACAACCCGGACGGTTTGAAGCTTTCTTT. Translated: CASSSQPGRFEAFF. Supplemented by reference TRBV18 and TRBJ1-1, the full variable domain reads NAGVMQNPRHLVRRRGQEARLRCSPMKGHSHVYWYRQLPEEGLKFMVYLQKENIIDESGMPKERFSAEFPKEGPSILRIQQVVRGDSAAYFCASSSQPGRFEAFFGQGTRLTVV.

This clonotype came up a few times. The genes are TRBV5-1 and TRBJ1-2; D remains ambiguous. Germline V CDR1 and CDR2: SGHRS, YFSETQ. CDR3 length: 14 residues. Deletions cut 2 bases from V and 3 bases from J, with 11 bases between. CDR3: CASSFMGFDYGYTF. CDR3 nucleotide sequence: TGCGCCAGCAGCTTTATGGGGTTTGACTATGGCTACACCTTC.